This T cell receptor beta chain is drawn from a study of read filtering for tumor transcriptome and immune sequencing. Across the whole study: By R-ISS, stages I, II and III held about 8, 16 and 7 patients. The study's findings and limits: Sorted CD138-negative bone marrow cells were not purified T cells.

On this clonotype: No antigen is known for it.

The library was built from roughly 400 ng RNA with molecular barcoded adaptors for alpha/delta and beta/gamma chains. TCRdb processed the reads anew with MiXCR; each CDR3 protein has one entry. In the table there are 35,000 to 50,000 distinct CDR3 sequences, roughly an eighth of which are singletons. Germline V gene lookup returns CDR1 DFQATT and CDR2 SNEGSKA (reference sequence). V lost 0 bases, J lost 13 bases, and 16 bases lay in between. The CDR3 is 13 residues long. At the time of active disease, bone marrow was collected from every patient. The specimen sequenced was a population of CD138-negative cells sorted from bone marrow. This clonotype was obtained from a donor over 35 with multiple myeloma. This rearrangement joins TRBV20-1 to TRBJ2-1; D is undetermined. CDR3 in amino acids: CSARDSYTNGQFF. In DNA form, the CDR3 reads TGCAGTGCTAGAGATTCCTACACCAATGGACAGTTCTTC.